This entry lists 28 T cell receptor beta chains sequenced from one sample in a study of shared clonotypes between healthy human individuals. Libraries were prepared by immunoSEQ multiplex PCR; TCRdb keeps only in-frame clonotypes and omits some of them. In the table there are approximately 2.1 million clones, 80% to 95% of which are singletons. Sequencing was done on a sample of naive CD4+ T cells from PBMCs. Described subset: CD45RA+ positively selected. The receptors come from a young man in good health. Some clones in this sample may be carry-over from other donors' samples.

The chain employs TRBV4-1 and TRBJ2-1; the match to TRBD2 covers 10 bases. The CDR3 contains 15 residues. The germline V gene encodes CDR1 MGHRA and CDR2 YSYEKL. Trimming cost V 6 bases and J 7 bases; bases outside gene matches: 9. In DNA form, the CDR3 reads TGCGCCAGCAGTTCCGGGACTAGCGCTAGTAATGAGCAGTTCTTC. Its translation: CASSSGTSASNEQFF.

J is TRBJ2-7 and V is TRBV28; TRBD1 matches 8 bases. CDR1 and CDR2 (germline): MDHEN, SYDVKM. The CDR3 covers 14 residues. V was pared by 5 bases and J by 7 bases, with 10 bases of the junction left unmatched. The CDR3 DNA is TGTGCCAGCAGTCCGTCGGACAGGGTAGGGGAGCAGTACTTC. Translation: CASSPSDRVGEQYF.

The genes are TRBV28 and TRBJ2-7; the match to TRBD2 covers 7 bases. In germline, CDR1 is MDHEN, CDR2 SYDVKM. The CDR3 totals 15 residues. V lost 5 bases and J lost 4; bases outside the gene matches: 11. CDR3 sequence (DNA): TGTGCCAGCAGTCCCGCGGGAGCCGAGAAGTACGAGCAGTACTTC. This gives the protein CASSPAGAEKYEQYF.

The rearrangement joins TRBV6-1 to TRBJ2-3, with D tentatively TRBD1 (6 bases). V was trimmed by 3 bases and J by 2 bases, leaving 9 bases between them. The CDR3 contains 14 residues. Germline V lookup: CDR1 MNHNS, CDR2 SASEGT. For the CDR3, the DNA is TGTGCCAGCAGTGAGGGGGCCACCACAGATACGCAGTATTTT. Translation gives CASSEGATTDTQYF.

A remark on this clone: The sample has other DNA sequences that encode this CDR3 too. DNA of the CDR3: TGCGCCAGCAGCCTGTCGGGGGCGAGCACAGATACGCAGTATTTT. Residues: CASSLSGASTDTQYF. The chain links TRBV5-1 to TRBJ2-3; perhaps D is TRBD1 or TRBD2 (6 bases each). Trimming removed 4 bases from V and 0 bases from J, with 12 bases in between. Germline V gives CDR1 SGHRS, CDR2 YFSETQ. The CDR3 totals 15 residues.

This clone was seen once. V usage is TRBV5-1 and J usage is TRBJ2-1; 9 nucleotides match TRBD2. The CDR3 sequence is 15 residues long. J lost 4 bases, V lost 4 bases, and 6 bases had no gene match. CDR1 SGHRS and CDR2 YFSETQ come from the germline V gene. The CDR3 nucleotides read TGCGCCAGCAGCCTCGGACTAGCGTATTACAATGAGCAGTTCTTC. As protein: CASSLGLAYYNEQFF.

Regarding this clone: This same CDR3 is encoded by further DNA sequences in the sample. This chain uses TRBV2 with TRBJ2-7; D is perhaps TRBD2 (5 bases). The V end lost 4 bases, the J end lost 4 bases, and 8 bases lay between the germline ends. CDR1 is SNHLY, CDR2 FYNNEI, per germline. This CDR3 is built from 12 residues. The CDR3 nucleotides are TGTGCCAGCAGTGGCACGGGATACGAGCAGTACTTC. Residues: CASSGTGYEQYF.

J is TRBJ1-2 and V is TRBV4-2; possibly TRBD1 for D (5 bases). The CDR3 is 15 amino acids. Germline CDR1 LGHNA, CDR2 YNFKEQ. V was cut by 0 bases and J by 14 bases, with 22 bases left in between. The CDR3 sequence: CASSQDSRDPPTGTF. The CDR3 DNA is TGTGCCAGCAGCCAAGATTCCCGGGACCCCCCAACCGGTACCTTC.

The gene calls are TRBV5-4 and TRBJ2-7; D is undetermined. Looked up from germline, CDR1 is SGHNT and CDR2 is YYREEE (reference sequence). The V and J ends lost 3 bases and 2 bases respectively, with 12 bases between them. The CDR3 extends over 14 amino acids. The CDR3 DNA sequence: TGTGCCAGCAGCTCCCCCAACAGAGCCTACGAGCAGTACTTC. Residues: CASSSPNRAYEQYF.

The chain employs TRBV5-4 and TRBJ2-7; TRBD2 is a possible D gene (5 bases). In germline, CDR1 is SGHNT, CDR2 YYREEE (reference sequence). Trimming pared 4 bases from V and 6 bases from J, leaving 14 bases between. There are 13 residues in the CDR3. The CDR3 region has the DNA TGTGCCAGCAGCCCGGACTTGTCTTCCGAGCAGTACTTC. As protein: CASSPDLSSEQYF. The full variable domain, with the rest looked up from reference TRBV5-4 and TRBJ2-7, is ETGVTQSPTHLIKTRGQQVTLRCSSQSGHNTVSWYQQALGQGPQFIFQYYREEENGRGNFPPRFSGLQFPNYSSELNVNALELDDSALYLCASSPDLSSEQYFGPGTRLTVT.

The chain couples TRBV4-1 to TRBJ2-7, with 10 bases aligning to TRBD2. CDR1 and CDR2 (germline): MGHRA, YSYEKL. The V segment lost 3 bases and the J segment 0 bases; nucleotides outside the gene matches: 5. CDR3 length: 16 amino acids. The CDR3 is CASSQLAGASSYEQYF. The CDR3 nucleotides are TGCGCCAGCAGCCAGCTAGCGGGGGCGAGCTCCTACGAGCAGTACTTC.

The chain is built from TRBV29-1 and TRBJ2-3, with D perhaps given as TRBD1 or TRBD2 (6 bases each). The ends were cut back, 6 bases at V and 4 bases at J, with 23 bases in the middle. Per the germline V gene, CDR1 is SQVTM and CDR2 is ANQGSEA. The CDR3 spans 16 residues. The DNA of the CDR3 is TGCAGCGTAAAGGGGGGTAATGAGTATGGGGCAGATACGCAGTATTTT. Amino acid sequence: CSVKGGNEYGADTQYF.

This chain links TRBV5-1 with TRBJ2-1, with a weak D call TRBD2 (6 bases). The germline V and J ends were trimmed by 4 bases and 6 bases, with 8 bases remaining between them. Germline assignment: CDR1 SGHRS and CDR2 YFSETQ. The CDR3 sequence is 12 residues long. The CDR3 sequence: CASSVGSNEQFF. CDR3 sequence (DNA): TGCGCCAGCAGCGTCGGGAGCAATGAGCAGTTCTTC.

This rearrangement joins TRBV28 to TRBJ2-7, with 10 bases matching TRBD1. Germline values: CDR1 MDHEN, CDR2 SYDVKM. The V and J ends lost 2 bases and 4 bases, in that order; junction bases with no gene match: 5. The CDR3 totals 15 residues. DNA for the CDR3: TGTGCCAGCAGTTTAATGCGACAGGGGGCTTACGAGCAGTACTTC. As protein: CASSLMRQGAYEQYF.

Turning to this clone: The sample has other DNA sequences that encode this CDR3 too. This rearrangement joins TRBV30 to TRBJ1-3; D is uncertain. V was pared by 0 bases and J by 4 bases, with 4 bases between. From germline, CDR1 is GTSNPN and CDR2 SVGIG (reference sequence). The CDR3 length is 12 residues. The CDR3 DNA sequence: TGTGCCTGGAGTGTATCCGGAAACACCATATATTTT. Protein: CAWSVSGNTIYF.

The V call is TRBV14, the J call TRBJ2-5; TRBD2 is a possible D gene (5 bases). V was clipped by 3 bases and J by 9 bases, with 8 bases between them. This CDR3 is 11 amino acids long. Germline CDR1 is SGHDN and CDR2 is FVKESK. The CDR3 DNA follows: TGTGCCAGCAGCCAGGACGGGGCCCAGTACTTC. Protein sequence: CASSQDGAQYF. The full variable domain, with the rest looked up from reference TRBV14 and TRBJ2-5, is EAGVTQFPSHSVIEKGQTVTLRCDPISGHDNLYWYRRVMGKEIKFLLHFVKESKQDESGMPNNRFLAERTGGTYSTLKVQPAELEDSGVYFCASSQDGAQYFGPGTRLLVL.

The genes are TRBV5-8 and TRBJ2-2; D perhaps matches TRBD2 (5 bases). Germline V gives CDR1 SGHTS, CDR2 YDEGEE. The CDR3 runs to 16 residues. V gave up 1 base and J gave up 5 bases, with 15 bases separating them. Here the CDR3 DNA reads TGTGCCAGCAGCTTGTTGGACCGGGGTGGAACCGGGGAGCTGTTTTTT. Protein: CASSLLDRGGTGELFF. Using reference TRBV5-8 and TRBJ2-2 for the parts outside the CDR3, the full variable domain is EAGVTQSPTHLIKTRGQQATLRCSPISGHTSVYWYQQALGLGLQFLLWYDEGEERNRGNFPPRFSGRQFPNYSSELNVNALELEDSALYLCASSLLDRGGTGELFFGEGSRLTVL.

V usage is TRBV6-5 and J usage is TRBJ2-7; D gene uncertain. The CDR3 consists of 13 residues. From germline, CDR1 is MNHEY and CDR2 SVGAGI. Trimming pared 1 base from V and 12 bases from J, leaving 16 bases between. The DNA for the CDR3 is TGTGCCAGCAGTTACTTCGGCTCCCATTATACGTACTTC. Amino acid sequence: CASSYFGSHYTYF.

This CDR3 reads CASSLNRVTGELFF. The CDR3 nucleotides read TGTGCCAGCAGCTTAAACAGGGTTACCGGGGAGCTGTTTTTT. The V gene is TRBV7-3, the J gene TRBJ2-2; D is perhaps TRBD1 (6 bases). The CDR3 has 14 residues. The V and J ends lost 1 base and 5 bases respectively, with 8 bases between them. Germline CDR1 and CDR2: SGHTA and FQGTGA.

This chain links TRBV28 with TRBJ2-1; 8 bases are a match to TRBD2. Unmatched junction bases numbered 14, after V lost 6 bases and J lost 7 bases. The CDR3 is made up of 16 amino acids. CDR1 and CDR2 from the germline V gene are MDHEN and SYDVKM. The CDR3 nucleotides are TGTGCCAGCAGGGCCCTCGTGGGCGGGAGGAAGAATGAGCAGTTCTTC. It is translated as CASRALVGGRKNEQFF.

The chain employs TRBV7-9 and TRBJ1-5; D is perhaps TRBD1 (6 bases). Trimming pared 5 bases from V and 0 bases from J, leaving 14 bases between. The length of the CDR3 is 16 residues. Germline CDR1 SEHNR, CDR2 FQNEAQ (reference sequence). The CDR3 coding sequence is TGTGCCAGCAGCCTCGGGCAGGGGACTAGCAATCAGCCCCAGCATTTT. Encoded protein: CASSLGQGTSNQPQHF.

V usage is TRBV28 and J usage is TRBJ2-2, with D maybe TRBD1 (7 bases). CDR1 is MDHEN, CDR2 SYDVKM, per germline. The V and J ends lost 8 bases and 5 bases respectively, with 21 bases between them. The CDR3 contains 16 residues. The CDR3 DNA sequence: TGTGCCAGCCAGTTGGTAGGAGGGGGCAGGACCGGGGAGCTGTTTTTT. It codes for CASQLVGGGRTGELFF.

The genes are TRBV9 and TRBJ2-3; D gene unclear. From germline, CDR1 is SGDLS and CDR2 YYNGEE. This CDR3 has 15 residues. The V end was cut by 0 bases, the J end by 1 base, with 9 bases between. The CDR3 DNA reads as TGTGCCAGCAGCGTAGGCGACGTGGGCACAGATACGCAGTATTTT. Translated, it gives CASSVGDVGTDTQYF.

V gene TRBV6-5 combines with J gene TRBJ1-2, with 8 bases aligning to TRBD1. Germline assignment: CDR1 MNHEY and CDR2 SVGAGI. With 5 bases clipped from V and 2 bases from J, the junction kept 4 bases outside the gene matches. This CDR3 region has 14 residues. The CDR3 sequence: CASSGTGRNYGYTF. CDR3 DNA: TGTGCCAGCAGTGGGACAGGAAGGAACTATGGCTACACCTTC.

The chain recombines TRBV30 with TRBJ2-7; D may be TRBD1 or TRBD2 (5 bases each). Trimming took 0 bases from V and 8 from J, leaving 20 bases between them. Germline assignment: CDR1 GTSNPN and CDR2 SVGIG (reference sequence). The CDR3 is made up of 15 amino acids. CDR3 bases: TGTGCCTGGAGTGTTTCGTGGGGGACCCTTCGCCAGCAGTACTTC. This encodes CAWSVSWGTLRQQYF.

The chain combines TRBV7-9 with TRBJ2-1; 9 bases are a match to TRBD2. The CDR3 covers 16 residues. Losses at the gene ends were 1 base for V and 7 bases for J; bases not matched to a gene: 8. Germline lookup yields CDR1 SEHNR and CDR2 FQNEAQ (reference sequence). In nucleotides, the CDR3 is TGTGCCAGCAGCTTAGTGGCTAGCGGGGATAGGAATGAGCAGTTCTTC. It specifies CASSLVASGDRNEQFF.

This clone was seen only once. The chain employs TRBV28 and TRBJ1-5; 7 bases agree with TRBD1. The CDR3 runs 14 residues. CDR1 MDHEN and CDR2 SYDVKM come from the germline V gene. V gave up 7 bases and J gave up 6 bases; unmatched junction bases: 9. The CDR3 region is CASKGGGQGQPQHF. The CDR3 DNA reads as TGTGCCAGCAAAGGAGGGGGCCAGGGTCAGCCCCAGCATTTT.

V and J are TRBV6-1 and TRBJ2-5, with 11 bases fitting TRBD2. The CDR3 is 13 residues long. J gave up 3 bases and V 8 bases, and 2 bases lay outside the gene matches. Germline-derived CDR1 and CDR2 are MNHNS and SASEGT. CDR3 in amino acids: CASGGLAEETQYF. CDR3 in DNA: TGTGCCAGCGGGGGACTAGCGGAAGAGACCCAGTACTTC.